This record looks at one TCR beta chain sequence and its context. This entry comes from a study of T cell changes during pregnancy in multiple sclerosis. Some clones are missing from TCRdb's copy, which holds only in-frame ones; the method was immunoSEQ multiplex PCR. The sample lists 30,000 to 45,000 clones, 92% seen once, with 26% in the top ten. This material consisted of CD8+ T cells from peripheral blood mononuclear cells, taken before pregnancy. The TCR originated in a female donor with multiple sclerosis, enrolled in a pregnancy study.

The CDR3 DNA sequence: TGTGCCAGCAGCTTCGAATTCCAGGGGCTGGATCAGCCCCAGCATTTT. Translation: CASSFEFQGLDQPQHF. The chain employs TRBV7-2 and TRBJ1-5; the D gene is possibly TRBD1 (6 bases). The CDR3 totals 16 residues. CDR1 SGHTA and CDR2 FQGNSA come from the germline V gene. Trimming removed 3 bases at V and 5 bases at J, with 17 bases between. The entire variable domain, with the rest obtained from reference TRBV7-2 and TRBJ1-5, is as follows: GAGVSQSPSNKVTEKGKDVELRCDPISGHTALYWYRQSLGQGLEFLIYFQGNSAPDKSGLPSDRFSAERTGGSVSTLTIQRTQQEDSAVYLCASSFEFQGLDQPQHFGDGTRLSIL.